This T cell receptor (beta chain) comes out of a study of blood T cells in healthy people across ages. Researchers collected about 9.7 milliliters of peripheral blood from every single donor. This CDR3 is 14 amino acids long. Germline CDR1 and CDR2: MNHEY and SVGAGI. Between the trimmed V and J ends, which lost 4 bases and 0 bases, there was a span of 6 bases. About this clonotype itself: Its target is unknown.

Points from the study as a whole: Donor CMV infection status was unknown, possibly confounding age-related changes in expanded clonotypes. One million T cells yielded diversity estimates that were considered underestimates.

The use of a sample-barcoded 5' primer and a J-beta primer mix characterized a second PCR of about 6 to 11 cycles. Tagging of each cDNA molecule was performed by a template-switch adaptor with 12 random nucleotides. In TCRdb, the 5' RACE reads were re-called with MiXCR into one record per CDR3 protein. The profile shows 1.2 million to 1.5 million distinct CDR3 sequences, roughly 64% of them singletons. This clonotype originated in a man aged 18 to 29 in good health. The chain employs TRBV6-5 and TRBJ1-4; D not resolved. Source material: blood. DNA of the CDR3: TGTGCCAGCAGTTGGCGCGCAACTAATGAAAAACTGTTTTTT. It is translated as CASSWRATNEKLFF.